A selection of T cell receptor beta chains follows, all from one sample in a study of STAT5B mutations in CD4+ large granular lymphocyte leukemia. The table came from immunoSEQ multiplex PCR; TCRdb's copy has only in-frame clones and leaves some out. The sample yields around 37,000 clones, about 80% seen once. The sample was CD4+ T cells from blood buffy coats. Every receptor here comes from a human donor in good health. Both conserved end residues are part of each CDR3. D genes are given only for firm matches. Where a row states a size, it is once, few, many or the class of an expanded clone; other rows omit it.

d_gene: TRBD1; abundance: NA; v_gene: TRBV19; j_gene: TRBJ2-2; CDR3aa: CASSNRGNTGELFF; CDR3nt: TGTGCCAGTAGCAACAGGGGGAACACCGGGGAGCTGTTTTTT
d_gene: TRBD1; abundance: NA; v_gene: TRBV7-9; j_gene: TRBJ1-2; CDR3aa: CASSPRQGDYGYTF; CDR3nt: TGTGCCAGCAGCCCAAGACAGGGGGACTATGGCTACACCTTC
d_gene: TRBD2; abundance: NA; v_gene: TRBV9; j_gene: TRBJ2-5; CDR3aa: CASSLSGGQETQYF; CDR3nt: TGTGCCAGCAGCCTTAGCGGGGGACAAGAGACCCAGTACTTC
d_gene: TRBD1; abundance: once; v_gene: TRBV7-2; j_gene: TRBJ2-3; CDR3aa: CASSQGVTTDTQYF; CDR3nt: TGTGCCAGCAGCCAGGGGGTGACCACAGATACGCAGTATTTT
d_gene: TRBD1; abundance: few; v_gene: TRBV11-2; j_gene: TRBJ1-3; CDR3aa: CASSVYRGSGNTIYF; CDR3nt: TGTGCCAGCAGCGTCTACAGGGGCTCTGGAAACACCATATATTTT
d_gene: NA; abundance: NA; v_gene: TRBV19; j_gene: TRBJ1-1; CDR3aa: CASSISVNTEAFF; CDR3nt: TGTGCCAGTAGTATATCGGTGAACACTGAAGCTTTCTTT
d_gene: NA; abundance: NA; v_gene: TRBV6-5; j_gene: TRBJ2-3; CDR3aa: CATRARRGFTDTQYF; CDR3nt: TGTGCCACCAGAGCAAGGCGGGGATTCACAGATACGCAGTATTTT
d_gene: TRBD2; abundance: NA; v_gene: TRBV29-1; j_gene: TRBJ2-1; CDR3aa: CSVAGGLDEQFF; CDR3nt: TGCAGCGTAGCGGGGGGGCTCGATGAGCAGTTCTTC
d_gene: TRBD1; abundance: NA; v_gene: TRBV5-6; j_gene: TRBJ2-7; CDR3aa: CASSRRTGTYEQYF; CDR3nt: TGTGCCAGCAGTAGACGGACAGGGACCTACGAGCAGTACTTC
d_gene: TRBD1; abundance: NA; v_gene: TRBV5-6; j_gene: TRBJ2-7; CDR3aa: CARKNQIGDRASHEQYF; CDR3nt: TGTGCCCGCAAAAATCAAATCGGGGACAGGGCTTCCCACGAGCAGTACTTC
d_gene: TRBD2; abundance: NA; v_gene: TRBV19; j_gene: TRBJ2-2; CDR3aa: CASSMGLAGGLNTGELFF; CDR3nt: TGTGCCAGTAGTATGGGACTAGCGGGGGGACTGAACACCGGGGAGCTGTTTTTT
d_gene: NA; abundance: few; v_gene: TRBV30; j_gene: TRBJ1-2; CDR3aa: CAWTHPVAYGYTF; CDR3nt: TGTGCCTGGACCCACCCGGTGGCCTATGGCTACACCTTC
d_gene: TRBD1; abundance: once; v_gene: TRBV18; j_gene: TRBJ1-6; CDR3aa: CASSPGQGDSPLHF; CDR3nt: TGTGCCAGCTCACCAGGACAGGGTGATTCACCCCTCCACTTT
d_gene: NA; abundance: NA; v_gene: TRBV5-6; j_gene: TRBJ2-7; CDR3aa: CASSSGFSSTYEQYF; CDR3nt: TGTGCCAGCAGCTCAGGGTTTAGTTCTACCTACGAGCAGTACTTC
d_gene: NA; abundance: NA; v_gene: TRBV18; j_gene: TRBJ2-7; CDR3aa: CASSSQGGGGDEQYF; CDR3nt: TGTGCCAGCTCATCACAGGGTGGGGGCGGAGACGAGCAGTACTTC
d_gene: NA; abundance: NA; v_gene: TRBV7-2; j_gene: TRBJ2-1; CDR3aa: CASSLDTGRNEQFF; CDR3nt: TGTGCCAGCAGCTTAGACACCGGTCGCAATGAGCAGTTCTTC
d_gene: TRBD1; abundance: NA; v_gene: TRBV5-1; j_gene: TRBJ2-2; CDR3aa: CASSRTGQRNTGELFF; CDR3nt: TGCGCCAGCAGCAGAACGGGACAGAGGAACACCGGGGAGCTGTTTTTT
d_gene: NA; abundance: NA; v_gene: TRBV5-6; j_gene: TRBJ2-2; CDR3aa: CASRDRLNTGELFF; CDR3nt: TGTGCCAGCAGGGACCGGTTGAACACCGGGGAGCTGTTTTTT
d_gene: TRBD1; abundance: NA; v_gene: TRBV7-9; j_gene: TRBJ1-5; CDR3aa: CATTTGGLNQPQHF; CDR3nt: TGTGCCACTACAACAGGGGGCCTCAATCAGCCCCAGCATTTT
d_gene: NA; abundance: NA; v_gene: TRBV14; j_gene: TRBJ1-4; CDR3aa: CASSRGVSNEKLFF; CDR3nt: TGTGCCAGCAGCCGGGGGGTATCAAATGAAAAACTGTTTTTT
d_gene: TRBD1; abundance: NA; v_gene: TRBV5-4; j_gene: TRBJ1-2; CDR3aa: CASSPGGLNYGYTF; CDR3nt: TGTGCCAGCAGCCCAGGGGGCCTAAACTATGGCTACACCTTC
d_gene: TRBD1; abundance: medium-sized; v_gene: TRBV29-1; j_gene: TRBJ1-6; CDR3aa: CSVRGQGQSPLHF; CDR3nt: TGCAGCGTTAGGGGACAGGGACAGTCACCCCTCCACTTT
d_gene: NA; abundance: NA; v_gene: TRBV10-3; j_gene: TRBJ2-1; CDR3aa: CAISERDGDSPYNEQFF; CDR3nt: TGTGCCATCAGTGAGCGGGACGGGGACTCCCCCTACAATGAGCAGTTCTTC
d_gene: NA; abundance: NA; v_gene: TRBV5-6; j_gene: TRBJ2-3; CDR3aa: CASSLRRVRGTQYF; CDR3nt: TGTGCCAGCAGCTTGCGGCGGGTGAGGGGTACGCAGTATTTT
d_gene: NA; abundance: NA; v_gene: TRBV9; j_gene: TRBJ1-2; CDR3aa: CASSVVDGGRYGYTF; CDR3nt: TGTGCCAGCAGCGTAGTAGATGGGGGGCGCTATGGCTACACCTTC
d_gene: NA; abundance: few; v_gene: TRBV29-1; j_gene: TRBJ1-5; CDR3aa: CSVGLVRGANQPQHF; CDR3nt: TGCAGCGTTGGTCTCGTCAGGGGAGCGAATCAGCCCCAGCATTTT
d_gene: NA; abundance: NA; v_gene: TRBV5-1; j_gene: TRBJ2-2; CDR3aa: CASSFVDPPGELFF; CDR3nt: TGCGCCAGCAGCTTCGTGGATCCTCCCGGGGAGCTGTTTTTT
d_gene: NA; abundance: NA; v_gene: TRBV7-2; j_gene: TRBJ2-5; CDR3aa: CASSLGWVAETQYF; CDR3nt: TGTGCCAGCTCTCTTGGTTGGGTAGCAGAGACCCAGTACTTC
d_gene: NA; abundance: NA; v_gene: TRBV6-1; j_gene: TRBJ2-6; CDR3aa: CASSEQESSGANVLTF; CDR3nt: TGTGCCAGCAGTGAACAGGAGAGCTCTGGGGCCAACGTCCTGACTTTC
d_gene: NA; abundance: NA; v_gene: TRBV6-5; j_gene: TRBJ2-2; CDR3aa: CASSYGGSNTGELFF; CDR3nt: TGTGCCAGCAGTTACGGGGGTTCGAACACCGGGGAGCTGTTTTTT
d_gene: TRBD2; abundance: NA; v_gene: TRBV11-3; j_gene: TRBJ2-2; CDR3aa: CASSLTAGGTGELFF; CDR3nt: TGTGCCAGCAGCTTAACTGCGGGAGGTACCGGGGAGCTGTTTTTT
d_gene: TRBD1; abundance: few; v_gene: TRBV19; j_gene: TRBJ1-5; CDR3aa: CASTRQGKGGQPQHF; CDR3nt: TGTGCCAGTACTAGACAGGGCAAAGGGGGTCAGCCCCAGCATTTT
d_gene: NA; abundance: NA; v_gene: TRBV2; j_gene: TRBJ2-2; CDR3aa: CASSDSDQGHTGELFF; CDR3nt: TGTGCCAGCAGTGACAGCGACCAAGGCCACACCGGGGAGCTGTTTTTT
d_gene: NA; abundance: once; v_gene: TRBV7-2; j_gene: TRBJ2-3; CDR3aa: CASSLAGRNTDTQYF; CDR3nt: TGTGCCAGCAGCTTAGCGGGCAGGAACACAGATACGCAGTATTTT
d_gene: NA; abundance: NA; v_gene: TRBV6-1; j_gene: TRBJ2-5; CDR3aa: CASSEAGTPETQYF; CDR3nt: TGTGCCAGCAGTGAAGCCGGGACGCCAGAGACCCAGTACTTC
d_gene: NA; abundance: few; v_gene: TRBV9; j_gene: TRBJ1-1; CDR3aa: CASSVDLMNTEAFF; CDR3nt: TGTGCCAGCAGCGTAGATCTAATGAACACTGAAGCTTTCTTT
d_gene: TRBD1; abundance: NA; v_gene: TRBV7-9; j_gene: TRBJ2-5; CDR3aa: CASSKQQGRTQYF; CDR3nt: TGTGCCAGCAGCAAGCAACAGGGGCGGACCCAGTACTTC
d_gene: TRBD2; abundance: NA; v_gene: TRBV19; j_gene: TRBJ2-3; CDR3aa: CASSIDPSGGTDTQYF; CDR3nt: TGTGCCAGTAGTATAGATCCTAGCGGGGGAACAGATACGCAGTATTTT
d_gene: NA; abundance: NA; v_gene: TRBV29-1; j_gene: TRBJ1-2; CDR3aa: CSVVNIVLGGYTF; CDR3nt: TGCAGCGTTGTGAATATAGTGTTGGGTGGCTACACCTTC
d_gene: NA; abundance: NA; v_gene: TRBV20-1; j_gene: TRBJ2-5; CDR3aa: CSAVPKRTQYF; CDR3nt: TGCAGTGCTGTACCCAAGAGGACCCAGTACTTC
d_gene: TRBD2; abundance: NA; v_gene: TRBV6-5; j_gene: TRBJ2-5; CDR3aa: CASSYSIRLAGRKQYF; CDR3nt: TGTGCCAGCAGTTACTCGATACGACTAGCGGGGAGAAAGCAGTACTTC